This TCR beta chain was recovered during a study of immune cell composition in non-small cell lung cancer. Regarding the study as a whole: Tumour-associated clones >0.5% occurred in 30% to 35% of adenocarcinomas, under 85% of squamous. TIL tumour reactivity correlated with maximal tumour-associated clone frequency in adenocarcinoma. No significant correlation existed between pack-years smoked and tumour clonality.

Measured with immunoSEQ multiplex PCR; TCRdb has only the in-frame clones, and not every one. The sample yields about 7,600 clones, roughly 78% seen once. Frozen unsorted single-cell suspensions supplied the genomic DNA. The germline V gene encodes CDR1 SGHRS and CDR2 YFSETQ. V was pared by 0 bases and J by 6 bases, with 13 bases between. CDR3 length: 15 amino acids. Note on this clone: What it binds is not known.

The receptor comes from a human donor with non-small cell lung cancer. Source material: lung tumor tissue. The chain employs TRBV5-1 and TRBJ1-5; TRBD1 might be the D (6 bases). CDR3 nucleotides: TGCGCCAGCAGCTTGGGGGGCAGGGGAATTCAGCCCCAGCATTTT. This translates into CASSLGGRGIQPQHF.